Listed below are T cell receptor beta chains from one sample, sequenced in a study of T cell responses to AZD1222 COVID-19 vaccine. Sequencing used immunoSEQ multiplex PCR; TCRdb keeps in-frame clones, though not all of them. The top ten hold 15% to 20% of the sample, which has some 140,000 clones, roughly nine tenths seen once. The sequences come from peripheral blood, collected on day 0 of AZD1222 vaccination. These receptors were collected from an adult in good health. CDR3s include the opening cysteine and the closing phenylalanine or tryptophan. A D gene is named only where the DNA matches it firmly. Only part of the rows carry a size: once, few, many, or a class if the clone is expanded.

CDR3 DNA	CDR3 protein	V gene	J gene	D gene	clone size
TGTGCCAGCACCCCGGCGGGGAGGGAAAAAACTGAAGCTTTCTTT	CASTPAGREKTEAFF	TRBV6-5	TRBJ1-1	.	once
TGTGCCTGGAGTGTGGACAGAAATCAGCCCCAGCATTTT	CAWSVDRNQPQHF	TRBV30	TRBJ1-5	.	.
TGTGCCAGCAGTTACTCTACTGGGACGGATGGCTACACCTTC	CASSYSTGTDGYTF	TRBV6-2/TRBV6-3	TRBJ1-2	.	few
TGTGCCACCAGCAGAGTGACTAGGTTCGTCGGTCTGTACTTC	CATSRVTRFVGLYF	TRBV15	TRBJ2-4	.	.
TGTGCCAGCAGCGCGGCAGGAGTCTATAATTCACCCCTCCACTTT	CASSAAGVYNSPLHF	TRBV9	TRBJ1-6	.	.
TGTGCCACCAGTGAAGTAGCGGGGGGATTTATGCAGTTCTTC	CATSEVAGGFMQFF	TRBV24-1	TRBJ2-1	TRBD2	few
TGTGCCATTCGGGGGGTCTACGAGCAGTACTTC	CAIRGVYEQYF	TRBV28	TRBJ2-7	TRBD2	.
TGTGCCAGCACCCCAGGGAACAATGAGCAGTTCTTC	CASTPGNNEQFF	TRBV9	TRBJ2-1	.	.
TGTGCCAGCAGCTTGGTAGGCGGGGTTAACTATGGCTACACCTTC	CASSLVGGVNYGYTF	TRBV5-4	TRBJ1-2	.	.
TGTGCCATCAGTCAGGGCCCCTACGAGCAGTACTTC	CAISQGPYEQYF	TRBV10-3	TRBJ2-7	.	many
TGTGCCAGCAGCTTGACAGGGGCGAAGGAGCCCCAGCATTTT	CASSLTGAKEPQHF	TRBV7-2	TRBJ1-5	TRBD1	once
TGTGCCAGCAGCCAACAGCTGGCGGGGGAGCTGTTTTTT	CASSQQLAGELFF	TRBV14	TRBJ2-2	.	once
TGTGCCAGCAGTTACATGTCGAACTATGGCTACACCTTC	CASSYMSNYGYTF	TRBV6-5	TRBJ1-2	.	.
TGTGCCAGCAGTCCAAACACCGGGACAGGGGGCGCGTATACGCAGTATTTT	CASSPNTGTGGAYTQYF	TRBV27	TRBJ2-3	TRBD1	.
TGTGCCAGCAGCCCGAGTAGGTTTCAGGGAAGGAGGAACACTGAAGCTTTCTTT	CASSPSRFQGRRNTEAFF	TRBV9	TRBJ1-1	.	few
TGTGCCAGCAGCCGCTCTGGACCGGGCGAGCAGTACTTC	CASSRSGPGEQYF	TRBV27	TRBJ2-7	.	.
TGCAGCGTCGCCTCTAGCGATGAGCAGTTCTTC	CSVASSDEQFF	TRBV29-1	TRBJ2-1	.	.
TGTGCCAGCAAAGCGGGGGGGACAGATACGCAGTATTTT	CASKAGGTDTQYF	TRBV2	TRBJ2-3	TRBD2	once
TGTGCCAGCAGCCAAGGGGGCGGTTACTATGGCTACACCTTC	CASSQGGGYYGYTF	TRBV3-1/TRBV3-2	TRBJ1-2	.	.
TGCGCCAGCACTGGGACATCTCCTTATGGCTACACCTTC	CASTGTSPYGYTF	TRBV5-1	TRBJ1-2	.	few
TGCAGCGTTGACCCAGGGTTTGGGAGCTCTGGGGCCAACGTCCTGACTTTC	CSVDPGFGSSGANVLTF	TRBV29-1	TRBJ2-6	.	.
TGTGCCAGCAGCTTAGGGTGGACAGATACGCAGTATTTT	CASSLGWTDTQYF	TRBV7-2	TRBJ2-3	.	many
TGTGCCAGCAGCTTCGACAGACTCTCTAACTATGGCTACACCTTC	CASSFDRLSNYGYTF	TRBV5-4	TRBJ1-2	.	.
TGTGCCAGCAGCTTAGATGGTGAGCAGTTCTTC	CASSLDGEQFF	TRBV7-8	TRBJ2-1	.	.
TGTGCCAGCAGCTTGAACACAGGGGTCGGCAATCAGCCCCAGCATTTT	CASSLNTGVGNQPQHF	TRBV5-8	TRBJ1-5	TRBD1	.
TGTGCCAGCAGCTCGGGGGCTACCTATGGCTACACCTTC	CASSSGATYGYTF	TRBV11-2	TRBJ1-2	.	.
TGTGCCAGCTCACCCGGGCTCCTGAGCTCCTATAATTCACCCCTCCACTTT	CASSPGLLSSYNSPLHF	TRBV18	TRBJ1-6	.	.